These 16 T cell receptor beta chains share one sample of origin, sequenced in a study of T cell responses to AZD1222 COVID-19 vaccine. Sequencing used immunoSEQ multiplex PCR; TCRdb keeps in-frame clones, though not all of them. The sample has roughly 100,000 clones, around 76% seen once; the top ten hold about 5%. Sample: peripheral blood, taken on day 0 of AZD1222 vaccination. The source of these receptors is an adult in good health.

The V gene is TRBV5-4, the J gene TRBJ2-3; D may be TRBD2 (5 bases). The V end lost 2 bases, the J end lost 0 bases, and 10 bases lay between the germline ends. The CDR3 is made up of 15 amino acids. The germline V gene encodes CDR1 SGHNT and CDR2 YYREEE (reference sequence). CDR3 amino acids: CASSLADASTDTQYF. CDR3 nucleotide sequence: TGTGCCAGCAGCTTAGCGGACGCTAGCACAGATACGCAGTATTTT. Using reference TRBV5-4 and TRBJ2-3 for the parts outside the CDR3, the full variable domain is ETGVTQSPTHLIKTRGQQVTLRCSSQSGHNTVSWYQQALGQGPQFIFQYYREEENGRGNFPPRFSGLQFPNYSSELNVNALELDDSALYLCASSLADASTDTQYFGPGTRLTVL.

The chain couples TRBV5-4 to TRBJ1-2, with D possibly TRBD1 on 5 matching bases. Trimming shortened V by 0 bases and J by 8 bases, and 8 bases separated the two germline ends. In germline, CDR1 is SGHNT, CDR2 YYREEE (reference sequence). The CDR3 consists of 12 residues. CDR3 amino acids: CASSLEGNGYTF. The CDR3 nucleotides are TGTGCCAGCAGCTTGGAGGGGAACGGCTACACCTTC.

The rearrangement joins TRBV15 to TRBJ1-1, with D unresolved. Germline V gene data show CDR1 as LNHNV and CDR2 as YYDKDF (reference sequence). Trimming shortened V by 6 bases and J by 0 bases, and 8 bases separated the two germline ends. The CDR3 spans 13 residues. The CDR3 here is CATRYTLNTEAFF. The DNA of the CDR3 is TGTGCCACCAGATATACACTGAACACTGAAGCTTTCTTT.

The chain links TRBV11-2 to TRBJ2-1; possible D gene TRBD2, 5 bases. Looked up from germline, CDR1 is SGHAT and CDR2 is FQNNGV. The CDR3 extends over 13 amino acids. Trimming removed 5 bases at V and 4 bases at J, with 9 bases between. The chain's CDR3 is CASSVALYNEQFF. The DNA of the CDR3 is TGTGCCAGCAGCGTAGCGCTGTACAATGAGCAGTTCTTC.

The CDR3 DNA sequence: TGTGCCAGCAGTTACCGACCCGGGGAGCTGTTTTTT. Amino acids: CASSYRPGELFF. The chain couples TRBV6-5 to TRBJ2-2; D is uncertain. The CDR3 is made up of 12 amino acids. Germline loops: CDR1 MNHEY, CDR2 SVGAGI. Trimming pared 2 bases from V and 6 bases from J, leaving 4 bases between.

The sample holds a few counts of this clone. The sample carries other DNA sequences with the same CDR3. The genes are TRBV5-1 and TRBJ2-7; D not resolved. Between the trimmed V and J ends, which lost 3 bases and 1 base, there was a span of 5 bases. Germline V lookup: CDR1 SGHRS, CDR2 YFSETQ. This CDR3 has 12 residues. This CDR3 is CASSSPSYEQYF. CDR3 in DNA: TGCGCCAGCAGCTCCCCGTCCTACGAGCAGTACTTC.

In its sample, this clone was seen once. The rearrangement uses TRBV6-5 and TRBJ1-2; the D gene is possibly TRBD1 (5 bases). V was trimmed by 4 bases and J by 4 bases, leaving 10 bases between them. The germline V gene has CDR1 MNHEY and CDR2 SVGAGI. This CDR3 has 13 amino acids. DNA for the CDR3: TGTGCCAGCAGTTCTCCGGGGCCCTATGGCTACACCTTC. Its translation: CASSSPGPYGYTF.

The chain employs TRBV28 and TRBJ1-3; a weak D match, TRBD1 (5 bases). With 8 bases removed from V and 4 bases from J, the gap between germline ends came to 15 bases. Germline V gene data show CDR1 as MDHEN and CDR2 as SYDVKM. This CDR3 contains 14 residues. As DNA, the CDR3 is TGTGCCAGCTACCCCGGGGGGGAGGGAAACACCATATATTTT. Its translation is CASYPGGEGNTIYF.

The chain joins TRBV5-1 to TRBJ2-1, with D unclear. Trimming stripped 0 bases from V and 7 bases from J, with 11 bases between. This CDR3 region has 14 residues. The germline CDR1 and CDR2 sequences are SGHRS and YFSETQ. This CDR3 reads CASSLVPPGNEQFF. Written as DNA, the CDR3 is TGCGCCAGCAGCTTGGTGCCTCCCGGGAATGAGCAGTTCTTC.

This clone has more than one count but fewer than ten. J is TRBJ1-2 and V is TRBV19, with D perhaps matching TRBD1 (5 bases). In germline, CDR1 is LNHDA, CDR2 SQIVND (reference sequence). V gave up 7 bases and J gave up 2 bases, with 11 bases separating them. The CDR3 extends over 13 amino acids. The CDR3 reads CASTAGGNYGYTF. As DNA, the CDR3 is TGTGCCAGTACCGCCGGGGGGAACTATGGCTACACCTTC.

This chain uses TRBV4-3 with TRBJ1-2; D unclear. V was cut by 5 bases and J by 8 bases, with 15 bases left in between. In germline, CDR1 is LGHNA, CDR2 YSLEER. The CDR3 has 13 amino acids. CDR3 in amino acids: CASSSQPATGYTF. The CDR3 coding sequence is TGCGCCAGCAGCTCACAACCCGCCACCGGCTACACCTTC.

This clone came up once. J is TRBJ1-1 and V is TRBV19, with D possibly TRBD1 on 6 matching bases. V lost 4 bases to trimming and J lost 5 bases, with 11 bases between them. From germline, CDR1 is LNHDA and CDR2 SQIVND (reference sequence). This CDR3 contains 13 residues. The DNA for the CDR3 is TGTGCCAGTAGTAGCAGGGGAAGGACTGAAGCTTTCTTT. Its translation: CASSSRGRTEAFF.

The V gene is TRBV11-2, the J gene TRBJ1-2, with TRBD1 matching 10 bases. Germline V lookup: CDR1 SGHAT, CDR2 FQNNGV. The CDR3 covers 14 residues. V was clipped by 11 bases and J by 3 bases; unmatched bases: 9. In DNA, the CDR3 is TGTGCCTCGATGGGGACAGGGGAGTACTATGGCTACACCTTC. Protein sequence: CASMGTGEYYGYTF.

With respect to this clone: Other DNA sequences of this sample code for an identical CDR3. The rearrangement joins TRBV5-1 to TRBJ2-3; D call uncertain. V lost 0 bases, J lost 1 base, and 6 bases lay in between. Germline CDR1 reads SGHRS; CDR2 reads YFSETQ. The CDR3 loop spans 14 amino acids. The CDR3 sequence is CASSLASGTDTQYF. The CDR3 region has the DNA TGCGCCAGCAGCTTGGCCTCAGGCACAGATACGCAGTATTTT.

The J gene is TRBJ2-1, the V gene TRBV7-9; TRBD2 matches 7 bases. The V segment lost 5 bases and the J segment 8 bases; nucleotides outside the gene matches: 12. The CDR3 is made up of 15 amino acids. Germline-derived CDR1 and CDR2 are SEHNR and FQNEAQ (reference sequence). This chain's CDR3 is CASSKETSPGDEQFF. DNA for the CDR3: TGTGCCAGCAGCAAAGAGACTAGCCCGGGGGATGAGCAGTTCTTC.

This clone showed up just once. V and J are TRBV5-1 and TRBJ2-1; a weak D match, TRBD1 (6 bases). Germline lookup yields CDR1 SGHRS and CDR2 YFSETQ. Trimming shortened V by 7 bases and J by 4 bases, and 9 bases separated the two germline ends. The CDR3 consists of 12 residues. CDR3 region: CASRDNYNEQFF. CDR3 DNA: TGCGCCAGCCGGGACAATTACAATGAGCAGTTCTTC.